The 25 T cell receptor beta chains given below trace back to one sample, sequenced in a study of spatial heterogeneity in lung cancer (dated by TCRdb to about 2019). Library prep was done by 5' RACE. The reads were generated on a NextSeq 500. Starting from the raw public reads, TCRdb applied fastp trimming at Q25, assembled clones with MiXCR and retained in-frame beta chains. CDR3 protein duplicates are merged, each entry listing the most common genes and DNA. Recorded for this sample are more than 75,000 distinct CDR3 sequences; approximately 12% of them occurred a single time. The ten largest clones add up to roughly 4.5% of the sample. What this sample's time point label stands for: sample taken at primary tumor resection. For TCR sequencing, whole RNA was extracted from tumor and nontumor lung tissue, or from cryopreserved PBMC samples, and no cell sorting was done. The sample here was PBMCs, taken at surgery. All receptors come from a male donor with early-stage non-small cell lung cancer.

This rearrangement joins TRBV7-6 to TRBJ2-1, with D maybe TRBD2 (5 bases). V lost 0 bases and J lost 7, with 13 bases in between. CDR3 size: 15 residues. The germline CDR1 and CDR2 sequences are SGHVS and FNYEAQ. The CDR3 protein is CASSLAALGANEQFF. The DNA of the CDR3 is TGTGCCAGCAGCTTAGCCGCTCTGGGAGCGAATGAGCAGTTCTTC.

This clonotype was picked up a small number of times. The gene calls are TRBV4-1 and TRBJ2-1, with 9 bases matching TRBD2. The CDR3 is 18 amino acids. Trimming at V came to 2 bases and at J to 4 bases, leaving 12 bases not matched to a gene. The germline V gene encodes CDR1 MGHRA and CDR2 YSYEKL. CDR3 protein: CASSQSGVAGVEYNEQFF. DNA of the CDR3: TGCGCCAGCAGCCAATCCGGGGTAGCGGGAGTTGAGTACAATGAGCAGTTCTTC.

To note about this clonotype: Given a much more abundant clone one base away, this may be a read error. V is TRBV10-2 and J is TRBJ1-1; the D gene is possibly TRBD1 (5 bases). V lost 8 bases, J lost 2 bases, and 12 bases lay in between. The length of the CDR3 is 13 residues. Germline CDR1 is WSHSY and CDR2 is SAAADI. The CDR3: CASWKGENTEAFF. DNA for the CDR3: TGCGCCAGCTGGAAAGGGGAAAACACTGAAGCTTTCTTT.

This clonotype was detected only a few times. This chain joins TRBV29-1 and TRBJ1-1; D perhaps matches TRBD1 (5 bases). Deletions cut 3 bases from V and 4 bases from J, with 9 bases between. The germline gives CDR1 SQVTM, CDR2 ANQGSEA. This CDR3 comprises 12 residues. CDR3 protein: CSVDGGSTEAFF. CDR3 nucleotides: TGCAGCGTTGACGGGGGGAGCACTGAAGCTTTCTTT.

The rearrangement uses TRBV6-5 and TRBJ2-7; D is undetermined. V shed 8 bases and J shed 4 bases, with 15 bases lying between them. CDR1 and CDR2 (germline): MNHEY, SVGAGI. This CDR3 is built from 13 residues. CDR3 in amino acids: CASSPSWGYEQYF. CDR3 nucleotide sequence: TGTGCCAGCTCCCCATCGTGGGGTTACGAGCAGTACTTC.

This clonotype was recorded a few times. V is TRBV10-3 and J is TRBJ2-1; D gene uncertain. The CDR3 runs to 16 residues. The V end lost 0 bases, the J end lost 0 bases, and 9 bases lay between the germline ends. The germline CDR1 and CDR2 sequences are ENHRY and SYGVKD. CDR3 sequence reads: CAISESRGNSYNEQFF. The CDR3 DNA reads as TGTGCCATCAGTGAGTCGCGCGGCAACTCCTACAATGAGCAGTTCTTC.

The V call is TRBV15, the J call TRBJ2-1; the D gene could be TRBD1 or TRBD2 (6 bases each). There are 16 residues in the CDR3. In germline, CDR1 is LNHNV, CDR2 YYDKDF (reference sequence). V was shortened by 4 bases and J by 0 bases, with 13 bases between the two germline ends. CDR3 sequence reads: CATSKEGGNSYNEQFF. The CDR3, as DNA: TGTGCCACCAGCAAGGAGGGGGGAAACTCCTACAATGAGCAGTTCTTC.

The chain couples TRBV18 to TRBJ1-1; a weak D match, TRBD1 (6 bases). V was trimmed by 1 base and J by 0 bases, leaving 9 bases between them. The CDR3 runs to 15 residues. From germline, CDR1 is KGHSH and CDR2 LQKENI. In nucleotides, the CDR3 is TGTGCCAGCTCACCACTAGGGACACTGAACACTGAAGCTTTCTTT. It codes for CASSPLGTLNTEAFF.

This clonotype was found many times. The CDR3 region has the DNA TGTGCCAGCAGCCCGGGACTGCAAGAGACCCAGTACTTC. This translates into CASSPGLQETQYF. This chain uses TRBV7-2 with TRBJ2-5, with a tentative D call TRBD2 (6 bases). CDR1 SGHTA and CDR2 FQGNSA come from the germline V gene. Trimming removed 5 bases from V and 2 bases from J, with 9 bases in between. CDR3 length: 13 residues.

The sample holds a few counts of this clonotype. The chain carries TRBV19 and TRBJ2-3; the match to TRBD2 covers 8 bases. With V trimmed by 3 bases and J by 0 bases, 2 bases remained unmatched. Germline V gene lookup returns CDR1 LNHDA and CDR2 SQIVND (reference sequence). The CDR3 has 15 residues. The CDR3 DNA sequence: TGTGCCAGTAGTATTGCTAGCGGGAGCACAGATACGCAGTATTTT. Translated: CASSIASGSTDTQYF.

This rearrangement joins TRBV28 to TRBJ2-1; 8 bases are a match to TRBD2. Germline lookup yields CDR1 MDHEN and CDR2 SYDVKM. With 4 bases clipped from V and 2 bases from J, the junction kept 7 bases outside the gene matches. The CDR3 sequence is 16 residues long. CDR3 amino acids: CASSSVGGGTYNEQFF. The CDR3 nucleotides are TGTGCCAGCAGTTCCGTTGGCGGGGGGACCTACAATGAGCAGTTCTTC.

This clonotype was seen more than once but under ten times. The CDR3, as DNA: TGCAGCGTTGAAGTGAGCCGGGACAGTGACGAGCAGTACTTC. It is translated as CSVEVSRDSDEQYF. The chain carries TRBV29-1 and TRBJ2-7; the match to TRBD1 covers 7 bases. With V trimmed by 1 base and J by 5 bases, 8 bases remained unmatched. The germline gives CDR1 SQVTM, CDR2 ANQGSEA. The CDR3 runs 14 residues.

V usage is TRBV10-3 and J usage is TRBJ2-1, with 10 bases that match TRBD2. This CDR3 is built from 14 residues. Germline CDR1 reads ENHRY; CDR2 reads SYGVKD. J lost 7 bases, V lost 7 bases, and 7 bases had no gene match. The CDR3: CAINLAGEGNEQFF. As DNA, the CDR3 is TGTGCCATCAACCTAGCGGGAGAGGGGAATGAGCAGTTCTTC.

The V and J genes are TRBV4-1 and TRBJ1-4, with D possibly TRBD1 on 6 matching bases. The CDR3 totals 15 residues. Germline CDR1 MGHRA, CDR2 YSYEKL. V dropped 5 bases and J dropped 3 bases, with 13 bases sitting between them. The CDR3 nucleotides read TGCGCCAGCAGCAAGGGACAACTCGCTAATGAAAAACTGTTTTTT. Protein product: CASSKGQLANEKLFF.

In its sample, this clonotype was seen many times. V gene TRBV15 combines with J gene TRBJ1-3; tentatively, D is TRBD1 (5 bases). CDR3 length: 14 residues. Germline lookup yields CDR1 LNHNV and CDR2 YYDKDF (reference sequence). Trimming removed 2 bases at V and 8 bases at J, with 13 bases between. The CDR3 loop reads CATSRLEGFDTIYF. The CDR3 bases are TGTGCCACCAGCAGACTAGAGGGGTTCGACACCATATATTTT.

This clonotype has a count of ten or more. The V and J genes are TRBV7-9 and TRBJ2-3; 11 nucleotides line up with TRBD2. The CDR3 runs 14 residues. The J segment lost 4 bases and the V segment lost 5 bases, leaving 2 bases of the junction unmatched. The V gene's germline CDR1 is SEHNR and CDR2 FQNEAQ (reference sequence). CDR3 loop: CASSLTSGADTQYF. CDR3 sequence (DNA): TGTGCCAGCAGCCTGACTAGCGGGGCAGATACGCAGTATTTT.

The chain has TRBV24-1 and TRBJ2-3, with a weak D call TRBD1 (6 bases). This CDR3 has 14 residues. In germline, CDR1 is KGHDR, CDR2 SFDVKD. Trimming pared 6 bases from V and 1 base from J, leaving 10 bases between. CDR3 protein: CATSPGVGTDTQYF. Written as DNA, the CDR3 is TGTGCCACCAGTCCAGGGGTGGGCACAGATACGCAGTATTTT.

This clonotype has just a few counts. This chain links TRBV5-6 with TRBJ2-7; 8 bases map to TRBD1. Unmatched junction bases numbered 2, after V lost 2 bases and J lost 1 base. The CDR3 covers 14 residues. Germline CDR1 is SGHDT and CDR2 is YYEEEE. The CDR3 DNA sequence: TGTGCCAGCAGCTTCGACAGGGGATCCTACGAGCAGTACTTC. Its translation: CASSFDRGSYEQYF.

This clonotype was recorded a few times. Here the CDR3 DNA reads TGTGCCAGTAGCTCGGGATCAGTATTTGAAAAACTGTTTTTT. It yields the protein CASSSGSVFEKLFF. V is TRBV19 and J is TRBJ1-4; D unclear. The ends were cut back, 6 bases at V and 7 bases at J, with 15 bases in the middle. The CDR3 runs to 14 residues. Germline V gene sequence: CDR1 LNHDA, CDR2 SQIVND (reference sequence).

The gene calls are TRBV29-1 and TRBJ2-3; 7 bases are shared with TRBD2. CDR1 is SQVTM and CDR2 is ANQGSEA in the germline V gene. The CDR3 loop spans 13 amino acids. V lost 5 bases, J lost 1 base, and 3 bases stayed unmatched. The CDR3 is CSVSGERTDTQYF. CDR3 nucleotide sequence: TGCAGCGTTAGCGGGGAGCGCACAGATACGCAGTATTTT.

In its sample, this clonotype was seen a few times. The V gene is TRBV5-1, the J gene TRBJ2-1; 8 bases line up with TRBD2. There are 14 residues in the CDR3. V lost 2 bases, J lost 5 bases, and 3 bases stayed unmatched. Germline V gives CDR1 SGHRS, CDR2 YFSETQ. The CDR3 region has the DNA TGCGCCAGCAGCTTAGCGGGAGACGACAATGAGCAGTTCTTC. It yields the protein CASSLAGDDNEQFF.

This clonotype has a count of ten or more. V is TRBV30 and J is TRBJ2-2; 11 nucleotides agree with TRBD2. The germline gives CDR1 GTSNPN, CDR2 SVGIG (reference sequence). The junction had 3 bases not matched to a gene; V was cut back by 3 bases and J by 6 bases. The CDR3 is 14 amino acids. CDR3 sequence reads: CAWRSSGRAGELFF. CDR3 nucleotides: TGTGCCTGGAGAAGTAGCGGGAGGGCCGGGGAGCTGTTTTTT.

The gene calls are TRBV12-3 or TRBV12-4 and TRBJ2-7; the D gene is possibly TRBD1 (6 bases). This CDR3 region has 14 residues. V dropped 5 bases and J dropped 2 bases, with 13 bases sitting between them. CDR3 nucleotides: TGTGCCAGCAGTCTAACGACAGGAACCTACGAGCAGTACTTC. Its translation is CASSLTTGTYEQYF.

This clonotype appeared a few times. This chain uses TRBV2 with TRBJ2-7; D may be TRBD1 or TRBD2 (6 bases each). The CDR3 runs 13 residues. CDR1 SNHLY and CDR2 FYNNEI come from the germline V gene. Trimming removed 6 bases from V and 4 bases from J, with 13 bases in between. This CDR3 is CASRNGGTYEQYF. CDR3 coding DNA: TGTGCCAGCAGGAACGGAGGGACATACGAGCAGTACTTC.

The chain is built from TRBV7-2 and TRBJ2-3; 12 nucleotides align to TRBD2. The CDR3 is 16 residues long. CDR1 and CDR2 from the germline V gene are SGHTA and FQGNSA. The junction had 10 bases not matched to a gene; V was cut back by 4 bases and J by 8 bases. The chain's CDR3 is CASSSSGTSGPPTQYF. The CDR3 nucleotides read TGTGCCAGCAGCTCGTCCGGGACTAGCGGGCCCCCTACGCAGTATTTT.